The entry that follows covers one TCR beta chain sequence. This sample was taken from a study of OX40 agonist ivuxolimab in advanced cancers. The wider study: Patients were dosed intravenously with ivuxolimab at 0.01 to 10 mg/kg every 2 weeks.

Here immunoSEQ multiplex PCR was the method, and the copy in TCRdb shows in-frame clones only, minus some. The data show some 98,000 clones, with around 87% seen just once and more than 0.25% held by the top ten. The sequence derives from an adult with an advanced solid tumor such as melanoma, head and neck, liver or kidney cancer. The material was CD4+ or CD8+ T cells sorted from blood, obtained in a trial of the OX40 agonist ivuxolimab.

The CDR3 region is CASSGPGRNEKLFF. Written as DNA, the CDR3 is TGTGCCAGCAGCGGACCCGGGCGTAATGAAAAACTGTTTTTT. The gene calls are TRBV5-6 and TRBJ1-4; D is unresolved. V lost 4 bases and J 4 bases, leaving 11 bases between the germline ends. The CDR3 length is 14 residues. CDR1 and CDR2 from the germline V gene are SGHDT and YYEEEE.